This T cell receptor (beta chain) was profiled in a study of T cell clonotyping in hematopoietic cell transplantation. The study's findings and limits: Few recipient clonotypes overlapped donors; over 97% were de novo at given depth. Pathologically expanded recipient clonotypes increased progressively from day 30 to day 180 as diversity fell. CD4 and CD8 repertoire contributions could not be separated without sorting.

Clones were read by immunoSEQ multiplex PCR, and TCRdb kept only the in-frame ones, dropping some. The sample has about 69,000 clones, 85% to 95% seen once; the top ten hold roughly 1.7%. On this clone: Its matching antigen is unknown.

Sample: peripheral blood mononuclear cells. This receptor was identified in a man in his forties or fifties in good health. Some clones in this sample may be carry-over from other donors' samples.

The CDR3: CAWSPSTGRNQPQHF. DNA of the CDR3: TGTGCCTGGAGTCCATCGACAGGGCGCAATCAGCCCCAGCATTTT. The rearrangement uses TRBV30 and TRBJ1-5, with 7 bases lining up with TRBD1. With 2 bases clipped from V and 2 bases from J, the junction kept 6 bases outside the gene matches. This CDR3 region has 15 residues. Germline V gene lookup returns CDR1 GTSNPN and CDR2 SVGIG (reference sequence).